This TCR beta chain was sequenced for a study of T cells in Graves' hyperthyroidism and ophthalmopathy (dated by TCRdb to between 2017 and 2020). Regarding the complete study: Peripheral blood was collected at initial diagnosis, before any treatment. TCR V-J signatures able to tell the groups apart were searched for in a discovery cohort of 90 to 100 patients, of whom fewer than 45 had Graves' ophthalmopathy and around 57 had stable Graves' hyperthyroidism. Whether ophthalmopathy could be predicted prospectively was tested in an independent validation cohort made up of 18 to 20 hyperthyroidism patients plus 17 patients who later progressed to ophthalmopathy. The roughly 91 discovery patients were randomly divided into training and test sets at a 7:3 ratio. The study also compared thyroid tissue and blood T-cell repertoires from more than 5 Graves' hyperthyroidism patients. Following sampling, methimazole starting at 30 mg daily was given to hyperthyroidism patients, and high-dose intravenous methylprednisolone was given to ophthalmopathy patients. The paper describes TCR Vbeta CDR3 sequencing of 120 to 150 peripheral blood samples, made up of roughly 40 ophthalmopathy patients, over 70 hyperthyroidism patients and about 17 progressor patients. Overall results and qualifications from the work: Most expanded thyroid clonotypes (frequency above 0.001) were also found in blood, which suggests that blood repertoires may mirror thyroid immune responses. In cross-validation, a model built on a 13 V-J signature told ophthalmopathy apart from stable hyperthyroidism with 85% to 90% sensitivity and approximately 81% specificity, and in testing the same model reached 80%/75%. No statistical method was used to fix the sample size in advance, and group allocation was not hidden from the investigators. In validation, the model predicted progression to ophthalmopathy with around 71% sensitivity and 72% to 85% specificity, a median of 6.5 months before onset.

The TCR beta CDR3 regions were amplified from RNA transcripts. For the first round of RT-PCR on the TCR CDR3, the HTBI primer set was used together with the Qiagen OneStep RT-PCR kit. A second multiplex PCR round built the libraries, followed by size selection and purification. Sequencing of the libraries was done on an Illumina HiSeq2000 using paired-end 100 bp reads. As for the authors' bioinformatics: SOAPnuke was used to process the raw data, removing reads that contained adapters or uncalled bases, had a mean Phred below 15, or lacked an exact match to the constant primer or identifier. COPE v1.2.5 was used to merge high-quality paired reads, and clonotypes were defined as unique nucleotide sequences. MiTCR v1.1 was used to align clonotypes to the IMGT TRBV, TRBD and TRBJ reference segments. The analysis was restricted to V-J combinations with a frequency above 0.0001, which together covered 99% to 99.2% of the repertoires. The TCS score was defined as F50 (clonal expansion) divided by E x V (chaos), with BLOSUM62-based TCRdist calculated between CDR3 peptides within each V-J. Welch's t-statistics and random forest reduced just over 500 V-J features to around 14, which were used in a naive Bayes classifier (R e1071). TCRdb passed the public sequencing reads through fastp at Q25 and MiXCR, retaining productive beta sequences. Records with the same CDR3 protein are collapsed into one entry carrying the most frequent genes and DNA. TCRdb, not the original authors, processed these V and J calls. In all, the sample holds fewer than 900,000 distinct CDR3 sequences, and roughly a sixth of those were seen once. The ten largest account for over 15% of the sample.

Hyperthyroidism patients were newly diagnosed, had a disease duration of under 2 months, and were aged 18 to 65 years. Patients with uncontrolled infections, other autoimmune diseases, pregnancy or lactation were excluded. Clinical symptoms, serum thyroxine and TRAb, thyroid ultrasound, and orbital computed tomography formed the basis for the diagnoses. Blood from progressor patients was drawn when they were first diagnosed with hyperthyroidism, before any ophthalmopathy symptoms appeared. Ficoll-Paque density gradient centrifugation was used to isolate PBMCs from approximately 10 ml of fresh peripheral blood. Progressor patients were initially diagnosed with Graves' hyperthyroidism and developed ophthalmopathy during follow-up. Total RNA was extracted using Trizol reagent, and RNA quality was assessed on an Agilent 2100 Bioanalyzer. This clonotype came up many times. Its antigen specificity is not known. The record has no base qualities; no much larger clone is one base away.

Sequencing was performed on blood. This TCR was recovered from a woman aged 45-65 years with Graves' hyperthyroidism that later progressed to Graves' ophthalmopathy.

The CDR3 reads as follows: CASSFGGDRSPLHF. DNA sequence: TGTGCCAGCAGTTTTGGCGGGGACCGATCACCCCTCCACTTT. The sequence is built from TRBV12-3 or TRBV12-4 and TRBJ1-6; the D gene is perhaps TRBD1, from 5 matching bases. V is clipped by 3 bases and J by 10 bases, and the sequence between their germline boundaries is 13 bases long. The cysteine opens and the phenylalanine closes a CDR3 of 14 amino acids. Only the CDR3 part of the read is kept: 42 bases, read in frame from the first base.